This is a list of T cell receptor beta chains from one sample in a study of Ad26.COV2.S vaccination and SARS-CoV-2 variants. The protocol was immunoSEQ multiplex PCR, while the TCRdb copy is restricted to in-frame clones and leaves out a portion. The sample shows approximately 90,000 clones, 82% of them seen only once. The sample consisted of peripheral blood, taken after recovery from COVID-19. These receptors were obtained from a human donor who had recovered from COVID-19. CDR3s include the opening cysteine and the closing phenylalanine or tryptophan. The D gene is left open where the match is weak. Clone sizes are given selectively: once, few, many, or a class where the clone is expanded.

clone_size j_call v_call d_call cdr3_aa cdr3_nt
NA TRBJ2-5 TRBV7-2 NA CASSLGLGKTQYF TGTGCCAGCAGCTTAGGACTAGGAAAGACCCAGTACTTC
NA TRBJ2-7 TRBV6-2/TRBV6-3 TRBD1 CASSYARDRTYEQYF TGTGCCAGCAGTTATGCCCGGGACAGAACCTACGAGCAGTACTTC
NA TRBJ2-3 TRBV5-1 TRBD2 CASKGTSGTDTQYF TGCGCCAGCAAGGGGACTAGCGGGACAGATACGCAGTATTTT
once TRBJ2-7 TRBV6-1 TRBD1 CASSERTGPYEQYF TGTGCCAGCAGTGAACGGACAGGTCCCTACGAGCAGTACTTC
NA TRBJ2-1 TRBV11-2 TRBD2 CASGWTSGYNEQFF TGTGCCAGCGGGTGGACTAGCGGCTACAATGAGCAGTTCTTC
NA TRBJ2-1 TRBV7-9 NA CASSLSLGRQNEQFF TGTGCCAGCAGCTTAAGTCTCGGTCGACAAAATGAGCAGTTCTTC
NA TRBJ2-3 TRBV19 TRBD2 CASSFSGLADSTDTQYF TGTGCCAGTAGTTTTTCTGGACTAGCGGACAGCACAGATACGCAGTATTTT
NA TRBJ2-3 TRBV28 NA CASRWTVTDTQYF TGTGCCAGCAGGTGGACTGTCACAGATACGCAGTATTTT
NA TRBJ1-2 TRBV5-4 NA CASSLEGRGYGYTF TGTGCCAGCAGCTTGGAGGGCAGGGGCTATGGCTACACCTTC
NA TRBJ2-7 TRBV6-5 NA CATVAYEQYF TGTGCCACCGTCGCCTACGAGCAGTACTTC
NA TRBJ1-1 TRBV27 NA CASSLSKYGGMNTEAFF TGTGCCAGCAGTTTATCGAAATACGGGGGCATGAACACTGAAGCTTTCTTT
NA TRBJ1-4 TRBV5-6 NA CASSLANEKLFF TGTGCCAGCAGCTTGGCTAATGAAAAACTGTTTTTT
NA TRBJ2-1 TRBV19 NA CASSTRMITGLAAKQFF TGTGCCAGTAGTACGAGAATGATTACCGGATTAGCGGCAAAGCAGTTCTTC
NA TRBJ2-2 TRBV6-5 TRBD2 CASSLAGGLAGELFF TGTGCCAGCAGTCTAGCGGGAGGGCTGGCCGGGGAGCTGTTTTTT
NA TRBJ1-1 TRBV11-3 TRBD1 CASSLVGTGGTEAFF TGTGCCAGCAGCTTAGTCGGGACAGGGGGCACTGAAGCTTTCTTT
NA TRBJ1-2 TRBV7-8 NA CASSGDINYGYTF TGTGCCAGCAGCGGTGACATTAACTATGGCTACACCTTC
NA TRBJ1-2 TRBV11-1 TRBD1 CASSNPGQGSYGYTF TGTGCCAGCAGCAATCCGGGACAGGGGAGCTATGGCTACACCTTC
NA TRBJ1-1 TRBV27 NA CASRPSGGTEAFF TGTGCCAGCAGGCCGAGTGGGGGCACTGAAGCTTTCTTT
few TRBJ1-1 TRBV19 TRBD1 CASSNSGGVNTEAFF TGTGCCAGTAGTAACTCAGGGGGTGTGAACACTGAAGCTTTCTTT
NA TRBJ2-7 TRBV7-6 TRBD2 CASSLVAGGPEQYF TGTGCCAGCAGCTTAGTTGCGGGAGGGCCCGAGCAGTACTTC
few TRBJ2-7 TRBV3-1/TRBV3-2 TRBD1 CASSQDRRDRVSYEQYF TGTGCCAGCAGCCAAGATCGGCGGGACAGGGTCTCCTACGAGCAGTACTTC
few TRBJ1-5 TRBV12-3/TRBV12-4 NA CASSSMGGQPQHF TGTGCCAGCAGTTCGATGGGGGGCCAGCCCCAGCATTTT
NA TRBJ1-2 TRBV9 NA CASSTRTDYTF TGTGCCAGCAGCACTCGGACAGACTACACCTTC